This T cell receptor (beta chain) came from a study of T cell responses to AZD1222 COVID-19 vaccine. Points from the study as a whole: Among the donors, most were white British and more were female, and clonal diversity was possibly underestimated.

With respect to this clone: Antigen specificity is unknown.

The CDR3 covers 15 residues. The germline gives CDR1 ENHRY, CDR2 SYGVKD. With V trimmed by 2 bases and J by 5 bases, 8 bases remained unmatched. TCRdb's copy holds only in-frame clones and misses some; the assay was immunoSEQ multiplex PCR. Of more than 85,000 clones listed, 81% are singletons. Sequencing used peripheral blood, obtained on day 0 of AZD1222 vaccination. The receptor was derived from an adult in good health. The rearrangement joins TRBV10-3 to TRBJ2-5; TRBD2 agrees at 7 bases. CDR3 in DNA: TGTGCCATCAGTGAGCCCGCGGGGGTGGGGGAGACCCAGTACTTC. Translated, it gives CAISEPAGVGETQYF.